The clone carrying this TCR beta chain was seen a single time. Methods used by the authors: It was from reference gene primer amplification that nucleated cell counts were estimated. Assay used: immunoSEQ multiplex PCR; TCRdb lists only in-frame clones, some missing. V, J and clone size reflect that table, while D and trimming were determined from the DNA. The sample contains roughly 150,000 clones, 60% to 85% of which appear only once. The data belong to a study of blood T cell repertoires in COVID-19. In the study overall: In each case, the material was cDNA or gDNA derived from T cells, B-cell-depleted T cells, or PBMCs.

The receptor was isolated from a man aged 60-69 years with acute or convalescent COVID-19. The sequencing input was peripheral blood.

The chain's CDR3 is CASSVYRGGREQYF. The CDR3 region has the DNA TGCGCCAGCAGTGTATACAGGGGAGGAAGGGAGCAGTACTTC. The V call is TRBV10-2, the J call TRBJ2-7, with a weak D call TRBD1 (7 bases). V was clipped by 4 bases and J by 7 bases, with 17 bases between them. The CDR3 extends over 14 amino acids. Germline CDR1 WSHSY, CDR2 SAAADI.